The 23 T cell receptor beta chains given below trace back to one sample, sequenced in a study of T cell clonality in common variable immunodeficiency. Produced via immunoSEQ multiplex PCR; TCRdb's table is partial and in-frame only. The sample presents some 33,000 clones, none singletons. Sequenced material: peripheral blood mononuclear cells. These receptors were taken from a person aged 18 to 75 in good health.

This clone was seen at least ten times. The missing CDR3 end, 3 residues past where the read stops, is filled in from the germline J gene. The chain combines TRBV7-2 with TRBJ1-2, with TRBD1 as a possible D gene (6 bases). V dropped 0 bases and J dropped 3 bases, with 11 bases sitting between them. The CDR3 totals 15 residues. The germline V gene has CDR1 SGHTA and CDR2 FQGNSA. Partial CDR3 DNA: TGTGCCAGCAGCTTAGCCCAGGGGTTAGACTATGGC. Protein product: CASSLAQGLDYG. The complete CDR3 reads CASSLAQGLDYGYTF.

This clone has ten or more counts. The read finishes 3 residues shy of the CDR3 end, and the germline J gene is used to complete it. The chain has TRBV20-1 and TRBJ1-3; maybe TRBD1 (6 bases). The V gene's germline CDR1 is DFQATT and CDR2 SNEGSKA (reference sequence). The CDR3 totals 13 residues. Trimming cost V 5 bases and J 7 bases, with 15 bases left between them. Incomplete CDR3 DNA: TGCAGTGCTGTACAGGGCGTGGATAACACC. It specifies CSAVQGVDNT. From start to end, the CDR3 is CSAVQGVDNTIYF.

At least ten counts were recorded for this clone. The observed sequence ends 3 residues before the CDR3 terminus, with the missing tail filled in from the germline J gene. V usage is TRBV20-1 and J usage is TRBJ1-4; 10 bases fit TRBD1. The CDR3 is made up of 13 amino acids. J was trimmed by 8 bases and V by 5 bases; bases with no gene match: 5. CDR1 is DFQATT and CDR2 is SNEGSKA in the germline V gene (reference sequence). The CDR3 loop is CSAGDRGREKLFF. The CDR3 bases that were read are TGCAGTGCTGGTGACAGGGGGCGAGAAAAA.

Many counts were recorded for this clone. The CDR3 end falls 3 residues outside the read, so it is completed with the germline J gene. The gene calls are TRBV6-2 or TRBV6-3 and TRBJ1-5; tentative D call: TRBD1 (6 bases). Trimming pared 6 bases from V and 5 bases from J, leaving 20 bases between. There are 16 residues in the CDR3. Germline V lookup: CDR1 MNHEY, CDR2 SVGEGT. CDR3 sequence: CASSRSGGQVDQPQHF. CDR3 bases read: TGTGCCAGCAGCCGATCGGGGGGGCAGGTCGATCAGCCC.

This clone has just a few counts. The observed sequence ends 3 residues before the CDR3 terminus, with the missing tail filled in from the germline J gene. The chain uses TRBV19 and TRBJ2-3; TRBD2 agrees at 8 bases. The germline V gene has CDR1 LNHDA and CDR2 SQIVND (reference sequence). Germline trimming cut 7 bases from V and 4 bases from J; bases unmatched to any gene: 10. This CDR3 is built from 15 residues. The DNA read from the CDR3 is TGTGCCAGTAATTCCCCGGAACTAGCGGCAGATACG. Translated: CASNSPELAADT. The whole CDR3 reads CASNSPELAADTQYF.

This clone appeared many times. The CDR3 end is not reached by the read, which stops 3 residues before it; the germline J gene fills it in. The V and J genes are TRBV10-3 and TRBJ1-3; TRBD1 matches 10 bases. V was clipped by 5 bases and J by 7 bases; unmatched bases: 5. CDR1 is ENHRY, CDR2 SYGVKD, per germline. There are 14 residues in the CDR3. CDR3 protein: CAISPTGGMNTIYF. CDR3 DNA, as far as it was read: TGTGCCATCAGTCCGACAGGGGGCATGAACACC.

This clone was picked up many times. The read terminates 3 residues before the CDR3 end, so the remaining end is supplied by the germline J gene. V is TRBV19 and J is TRBJ1-2, with TRBD1 matching over 9 bases. Germline V gene lookup returns CDR1 LNHDA and CDR2 SQIVND (reference sequence). This CDR3 contains 15 residues. CDR3: CASKREPGQGYGYTF. The DNA read from the CDR3 is TGTGCCAGTAAAAGAGAGCCGGGACAGGGTTACGGC.

In its sample, this clone was seen many times. Coverage ceases 3 residues before the CDR3 finishes, and the germline J gene fills in the end. This sequence joins TRBV4-1 and TRBJ2-7, with 10 bases identical to TRBD1. The J segment lost 0 bases and the V segment lost 4 bases, leaving 3 bases of the junction unmatched. The germline gives CDR1 MGHRA, CDR2 YSYEKL. The CDR3 loop spans 15 amino acids. The covered CDR3 bases are TGCGCCAGCAGCCTGGACAGGGGGTACTCCTACGAG. Amino acid sequence: CASSLDRGYSYE. The entire CDR3 sequence reads CASSLDRGYSYEQYF.

This clone was counted at least ten times. Read coverage stops 3 residues before the CDR3 terminus; the germline J gene supplies the remainder. The chain joins TRBV7-2 to TRBJ2-7, with D possibly TRBD1 on 6 matching bases. With 4 bases removed from V and 4 bases from J, the gap between germline ends came to 11 bases. The germline V gene encodes CDR1 SGHTA and CDR2 FQGNSA. The CDR3 length is 13 residues. The CDR3 is CASSWGREYEQYF. CDR3 DNA (partial): TGTGCCAGCAGCTGGGGGCGCGAGTACGAG.

This clone was observed many times. The sequenced part of the CDR3 DNA is TGCAGTGCTAGGGACAGTACTAGCGGGGCAACAGATACG. This translates into CSARDSTSGATDT. The whole CDR3 reads CSARDSTSGATDTQYF. The gene calls are TRBV20-1 and TRBJ2-3; 10 positions agree with TRBD2. With the read ending 3 residues before the CDR3 end, the germline J gene is used to fill in that end. Per germline, CDR1 DFQATT and CDR2 SNEGSKA (reference sequence). The V segment lost 3 bases and the J segment 3 bases; nucleotides outside the gene matches: 9. CDR3 length: 16 amino acids.

Concerning this clone itself: The read ends 3 residues early relative to the CDR3; the germline J gene fills the gap. This chain connects TRBV18 to TRBJ2-7; D may correspond to TRBD1 or TRBD2 (5 bases each). V dropped 6 bases and J dropped 5 bases, with 14 bases sitting between them. Germline V CDR1 and CDR2: KGHSH, LQKENI. The CDR3 loop spans 13 amino acids. The CDR3 DNA, read in part, is TGTGCCAGCTCGAGGGGTCTAGGGAACGAG. Translating gives CASSRGLGNE. Given in full, the CDR3 is CASSRGLGNEQYF. The full variable domain, in which reference TRBV18 and TRBJ2-7 provide the parts outside the CDR3, is NAGVMQNPRHLVRRRGQEARLRCSPMKGHSHVYWYRQLPEEGLKFMVYLQKENIIDESGMPKERFSAEFPKEGPSILRIQQVVRGDSAAYFCASSRGLGNEQYFGPGTRLTVT.

This clone was detected ten times or more. The read is 3 residues too short to cover the CDR3 end, so that end is filled in from the germline J gene. The chain joins TRBV20-1 to TRBJ2-7; possible D gene TRBD1, 6 bases. This CDR3 is built from 11 residues. Trimming took 5 bases from V and 6 from J, leaving 11 bases between them. Per the germline V gene, CDR1 is DFQATT and CDR2 is SNEGSKA (reference sequence). The sequenced part of the CDR3 DNA is TGCAGTGCTGAGGGGGATTCCGAG. Its protein product is CSAEGDSE. The CDR3 as a whole reads CSAEGDSEQYF.

This clone appeared many times. With the read ending 3 residues before the CDR3 end, the germline J gene is used to fill in that end. The chain uses TRBV10-1 and TRBJ2-6; tentatively, D is TRBD2 (5 bases). The germline CDR1 and CDR2 sequences are WNHNN and SYGVQD (reference sequence). There are 18 residues in the CDR3. Trimming stripped 0 bases from V and 4 bases from J, with 16 bases between. The sequenced CDR3 bases are TGCGCCAGCAGTGAGTCGACTGGCCGTACGGGGGGGGCCAACGTC. Translated: CASSESTGRTGGANV. In full, the CDR3 reads CASSESTGRTGGANVLTF.

This clone was counted many times. The junction departs from germline at one end; a sequencing error may be responsible. CDR3 DNA, as far as it was read: TGCGCCAGCAGCCAAGAGGGACTCCTGAGGGATACG. Its protein product is CASSQEGLLRDT. Given in full, the CDR3 is CASSQEGLLRDTQYF. The chain employs TRBV4-2 and TRBJ2-3, with D perhaps TRBD2 (6 bases). The read finishes 3 residues shy of the CDR3 end, and the germline J gene is used to complete it. Germline-derived CDR1 and CDR2 are LGHNA and YNFKEQ. The CDR3 length is 15 residues.

This clone is deemed large. The observed sequence ends 3 residues before the CDR3 terminus, with the missing tail filled in from the germline J gene. The rearrangement uses TRBV20-1 and TRBJ2-3; 8 bases are shared with TRBD2. The CDR3 has 14 residues. Per the germline V gene, CDR1 is DFQATT and CDR2 is SNEGSKA (reference sequence). With 6 bases clipped from V and 2 bases from J, the junction kept 7 bases outside the gene matches. CDR3 in amino acids: CSAFSGDHTDTQYF. CDR3 DNA (partial): TGCAGTGCCTTTAGCGGGGACCACACAGATACG.

With regard to this clone: The DNA ends 3 residues before the CDR3 does, and the rest of the CDR3 is filled in from the germline J gene. The J gene is TRBJ2-7, the V gene TRBV20-1; 11 positions agree with TRBD2. The V gene end was trimmed by 0 bases and the J gene end by 3 bases; junction bases not matched to a gene: 7. Looked up from germline, CDR1 is DFQATT and CDR2 is SNEGSKA (reference sequence). The CDR3 is 16 amino acids. CDR3 DNA, as far as it was read: TGCAGTGCTAGAGATCGACTAGCGGGACCGAACTACGAG. Its translation is CSARDRLAGPNYE. The whole CDR3 protein reads CSARDRLAGPNYEQYF.

This clone was observed at least ten times. A read error may account for a junction end that differs from germline. The sequenced fragment ends 3 residues before the CDR3 boundary, so the rest is inferred from the germline J gene. This sequence joins TRBV6-2 or TRBV6-3 and TRBJ2-3; maybe TRBD1 (6 bases). Germline assignment: CDR1 MNHEY and CDR2 SVGEGT. This CDR3 region has 17 residues. The CDR3 bases that were read are TGTGCCAGCAGTTACTCTCACAGGGAGCCAGGCACACATACG. This codes for CASSYSHREPGTHT. The complete CDR3 sequence is CASSYSHREPGTHTQYF.

This clone was detected many times. The read is 3 residues too short to cover the CDR3 end, so that end is filled in from the germline J gene. The chain has TRBV5-1 and TRBJ2-7, with 8 bases lining up with TRBD1. Looked up from germline, CDR1 is SGHRS and CDR2 is YFSETQ. The CDR3 extends over 14 amino acids. V lost 0 bases and J lost 2; bases outside the gene matches: 1. CDR3: CASSLDRGTYEQYF. Incomplete CDR3 DNA: TGCGCCAGCAGCTTGGACAGGGGGACCTACGAG.

This clone was recorded at least ten times. The read terminates 3 residues ahead of where the CDR3 ends, so the germline J gene completes it. V and J are TRBV4-1 and TRBJ2-3, with a tentative D call TRBD2 (6 bases). Trimming stripped 4 bases from V and 0 bases from J, with 14 bases between. The CDR3 is made up of 16 amino acids. Germline assignment: CDR1 MGHRA and CDR2 YSYEKL. The CDR3 bases that were read are TGCGCCAGCAGCCCATCGGGACTGAGTAGCACAGATACG. Translated: CASSPSGLSSTDT. The entire CDR3 is CASSPSGLSSTDTQYF.

The sample holds many counts of this clone. The read comes to an end 3 residues before the CDR3 does, leaving the germline J gene to fill in the end. V is TRBV6-2 or TRBV6-3 and J is TRBJ2-3, with D perhaps TRBD2 (5 bases). The V end lost 3 bases, the J end lost 1 base, and 8 bases lay between the germline ends. Germline CDR1 and CDR2: MNHEY and SVGEGT. The CDR3 contains 14 residues. Partial CDR3 DNA: TGTGCCAGCAGTTATCTAGCAGGCACAGATACG. It is translated as CASSYLAGTDT. The whole CDR3 is CASSYLAGTDTQYF.

This clone was seen many times. The read gets to within 3 residues of the CDR3 end, and the germline J gene fills in the rest. The chain combines TRBV4-2 with TRBJ2-1; 9 bases fit TRBD2. The germline V gene has CDR1 LGHNA and CDR2 YNFKEQ. The CDR3 runs 17 residues. V gave up 4 bases and J gave up 2 bases; unmatched junction bases: 9. This chain's CDR3 is CASSPGGGAWPYNEQFF. CDR3 DNA, as far as it was read: TGTGCCAGCAGCCCGGGCGGGGGGGCGTGGCCCTACAATGAG.

This clone was picked up many times. Coverage ceases 3 residues before the CDR3 finishes, and the germline J gene fills in the end. The V call is TRBV7-9, the J call TRBJ2-1; D remains unclear. Trimming stripped 1 base from V and 8 bases from J, with 15 bases between. The CDR3 is made up of 15 amino acids. Germline CDR1 SEHNR, CDR2 FQNEAQ (reference sequence). The DNA read from the CDR3 is TGTGCCAGCAGCTTAGGGCTAGAGACGGTCGATGAG. This sequence encodes CASSLGLETVDE. The whole CDR3 sequence is CASSLGLETVDEQFF.

This clone was observed many times. Coverage ceases 3 residues before the CDR3 finishes, and the germline J gene fills in the end. This chain uses TRBV30 with TRBJ1-4; TRBD1 aligns across 7 bases. Germline V lookup: CDR1 GTSNPN, CDR2 SVGIG (reference sequence). The CDR3 spans 12 residues. CDR3 DNA (partial): TGTGCCTGGACCTGGACAGGTTCACCA. Protein sequence: CAWTWTGSP. The CDR3 reads in full as CAWTWTGSPLFF.